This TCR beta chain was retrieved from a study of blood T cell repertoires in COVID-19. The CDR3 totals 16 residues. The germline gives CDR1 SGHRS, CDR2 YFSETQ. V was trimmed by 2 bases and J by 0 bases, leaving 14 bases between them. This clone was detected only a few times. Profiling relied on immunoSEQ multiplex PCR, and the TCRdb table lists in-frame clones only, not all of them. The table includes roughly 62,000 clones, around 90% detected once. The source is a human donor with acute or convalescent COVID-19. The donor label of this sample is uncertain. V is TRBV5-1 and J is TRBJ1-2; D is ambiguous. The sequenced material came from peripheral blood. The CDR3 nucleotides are TGCGCCAGCAGCTTTAGTATGACTGGAGCTAACTATGGCTACACCTTC. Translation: CASSFSMTGANYGYTF.